This TCR beta chain was recovered during a study of shared T cell receptors in the human thymus. The ends were cut back, 4 bases at V and 2 bases at J, with 17 bases in the middle. The CDR3 length is 16 residues. From germline, CDR1 is SGHRS and CDR2 YFSETQ. In the case of this clone: Additional DNA sequences in this sample encode the identical CDR3.

Clones were sequenced by immunoSEQ multiplex PCR, and TCRdb holds only the in-frame ones, with some missing. The profile shows about 660,000 clones, approximately 89% of them singletons. These sequences were also reported in another study, on human thymus T cells. That paper notes: Resections from corrective heart surgery supplied the thymus tissue. As related research reported, thymic repertoires overlapped highly among unrelated individuals.

The TCR was taken from a boy younger than two with a congenital heart defect. Specimen: thymocytes. V is TRBV5-1 and J is TRBJ2-3; D is possibly TRBD1 (6 bases). CDR3 DNA: TGCGCCAGCAGCACCCACAGGGAACCCTACACAGATACGCAGTATTTT. This gives the protein CASSTHREPYTDTQYF.